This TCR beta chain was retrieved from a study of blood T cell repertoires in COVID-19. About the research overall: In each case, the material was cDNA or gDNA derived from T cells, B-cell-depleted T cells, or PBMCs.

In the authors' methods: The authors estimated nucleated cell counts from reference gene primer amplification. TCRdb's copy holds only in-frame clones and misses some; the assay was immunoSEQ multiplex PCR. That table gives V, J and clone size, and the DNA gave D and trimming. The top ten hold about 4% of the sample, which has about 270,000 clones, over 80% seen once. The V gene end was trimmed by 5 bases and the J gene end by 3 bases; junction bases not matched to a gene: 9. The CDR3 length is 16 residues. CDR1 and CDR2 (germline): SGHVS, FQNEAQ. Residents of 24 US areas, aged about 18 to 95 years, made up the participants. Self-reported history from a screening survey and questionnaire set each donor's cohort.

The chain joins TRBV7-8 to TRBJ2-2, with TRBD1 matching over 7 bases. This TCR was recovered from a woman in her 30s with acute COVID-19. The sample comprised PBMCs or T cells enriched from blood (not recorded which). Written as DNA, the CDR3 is TGTGCCAGCAGCCCAAACTGGGACAGCTACACCGGGGAGCTGTTTTTT. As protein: CASSPNWDSYTGELFF.